This note documents a single T cell receptor (beta chain) sequence. The data belong to a study of blood T cell repertoires in COVID-19. Study summary: Acute-phase and convalescent COVID-19 samples originated in the United States, Italy and Spain. Sources were T cells, B-cell-depleted T cells, or PBMCs; the material itself was cDNA or gDNA.

This CDR3 has 13 residues. V lost 6 bases, J lost 8 bases, and 14 bases lay in between. Authors' processing steps: The authors estimated nucleated cell counts from reference gene primer amplification. Assay used: immunoSEQ multiplex PCR; TCRdb lists only in-frame clones, some missing. V and J calls and clone size are given by that table; D and trimming were obtained from the DNA. The table records around 60,000 clones, roughly 84% of them present only once. Enrolment of Seattle patients took place during active infection, and they were followed longitudinally. V usage is TRBV12-3 or TRBV12-4 and J usage is TRBJ2-1, with D perhaps matching TRBD2 (6 bases). The clonotype comes from a man aged 55 to 70 with COVID-19, enrolled during active disease. What was sequenced was peripheral blood. The CDR3 DNA reads TGTGCCAGCAGCGGGAGAGGTTGGGATGAGCAGTTCTTC. This sequence encodes CASSGRGWDEQFF.